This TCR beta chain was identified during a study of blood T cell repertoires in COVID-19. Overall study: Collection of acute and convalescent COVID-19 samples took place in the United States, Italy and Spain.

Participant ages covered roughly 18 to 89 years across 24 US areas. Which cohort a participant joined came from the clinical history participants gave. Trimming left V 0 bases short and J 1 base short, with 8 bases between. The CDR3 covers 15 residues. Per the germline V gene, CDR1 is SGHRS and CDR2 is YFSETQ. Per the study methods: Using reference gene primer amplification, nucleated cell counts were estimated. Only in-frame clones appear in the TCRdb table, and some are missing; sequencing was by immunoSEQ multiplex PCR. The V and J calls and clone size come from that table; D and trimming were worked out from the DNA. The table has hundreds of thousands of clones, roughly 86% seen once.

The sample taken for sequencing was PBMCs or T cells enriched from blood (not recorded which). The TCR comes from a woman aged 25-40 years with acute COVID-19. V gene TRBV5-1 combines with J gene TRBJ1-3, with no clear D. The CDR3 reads CASSLGHRSGNTIYF. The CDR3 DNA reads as TGCGCCAGCAGCTTGGGACACCGGTCTGGAAACACCATATATTTT.